A single T cell receptor beta chain is shown here with its context. The data were obtained in a study of shared clonotypes between healthy human individuals. The CDR3 totals 15 residues. The germline V gene encodes CDR1 SGHRS and CDR2 YFSETQ. V shed 3 bases and J 0 bases; nucleotides not matched to a gene: 5. Generated by immunoSEQ multiplex PCR, the TCRdb table keeps only in-frame clones and is missing some. The data show more than 2 million clones, about 94% seen once. Sequences were obtained from naive CD4+ T cells sorted from blood. Subset given: CD45RA+ positively selected. The chain has TRBV5-1 and TRBJ1-1; TRBD1 matches at 7 bases. This TCR came from a man in his late teens or twenties in good health. The CDR3 spells CASSWGQYVNTEAFF. Written as DNA, the CDR3 is TGCGCCAGCAGCTGGGGACAGTACGTGAACACTGAAGCTTTCTTT. Variable domain in full (rest from reference TRBV5-1 and TRBJ1-1): KAGVTQTPRYLIKTRGQQVTLSCSPISGHRSVSWYQQTPGQGLQFLFEYFSETQRNKGNFPGRFSGRQFSNSRSEMNVSTLELGDSALYLCASSWGQYVNTEAFFGQGTRLTVV.